Described below is a single T cell receptor beta chain sequence and its context. Its cognate antigen is unknown. Trimming cost V 0 bases and J 4 bases, with 13 bases left between them. This CDR3 contains 15 residues. Germline CDR1 is SGHRS and CDR2 is YFSETQ. Co-extracting RNA and DNA was done with about 17-30 mg of unsorted bulk tissue as input. Every tumor sample analyzed contained over 90% viable tumor cells. TCR beta cDNA was reverse-transcribed from about 0.45 ug of total RNA. The reaction used a constant-region primer and ProtoScript II reverse transcriptase. Library construction for TCR beta comprised three nested multiplex PCR rounds performed with slightly modified ARM-PCR. In the first two PCR rounds, TRBV1-TRBV30 forward primers were paired with a C-beta reverse primer, and each round lasted about 9 cycles. TCRdb independently ran MiXCR on the multiplex PCR reads; one entry per CDR3 protein. The sample contains approximately 110,000 distinct CDR3 sequences, 64% of which appear only once.

The data are from a study of tumor-infiltrating lymphocytes in primary liver carcinoma. Study outcomes and limitations: Lower overlap was observed for tumor-adjacent and tumor-blood pairs relative to tumor region pairs.

The sample comprised liver tumor tissue from sampling region 3. Indicated subset: tumor region T3, left-lateral pole. The TCR originated in a woman in her fifties or sixties with primary liver carcinoma and hepatitis B virus infection. V is TRBV5-1 and J is TRBJ2-5; D call uncertain. The CDR3: CASSLAGHPLETQYF. CDR3 coding DNA: TGCGCCAGCAGCTTGGCCGGGCATCCCCTAGAGACCCAGTACTTC.